This T cell receptor (beta chain) was identified in a study of Tregs in tolerant kidney transplant recipients. This clone came up once. What it recognizes is unknown. The sample holds other DNA sequences that translate to the same CDR3. Trimming cost V 5 bases and J 4 bases; bases outside gene matches: 8. The germline V gene encodes CDR1 SGHTA and CDR2 FQGNSA. The CDR3 runs to 14 residues. CD4+CD25+CD127- Tregs, CD4+CD25- non-Tregs, CD4 and CD8 cells were sorted. Data came from immunoSEQ multiplex PCR; TCRdb stores just in-frame clones and leaves some out. The sample shows nearly 95,000 clones, more than 85% of them seen only once. General observations from the study: Changing PCR primers prevented nucleotide comparison between some patients' samples. Expanding Tregs on activated donor B cells appeared to best identify donor-specific TCRbeta clones. Antigen-driven expansion was suggested because donor-specific Tregs expanded more than all Tregs in tolerant patients.

The TCR originated in a human donor who received a combined kidney and bone marrow transplant. The chain combines TRBV7-2 with TRBJ2-7, with TRBD2 matching over 7 bases. The sample here was CD4+ T cells from blood, taken before the transplant. CDR3 protein: CASSPASGNYEQYF. The CDR3 DNA reads as TGTGCCAGCAGCCCCGCGAGCGGGAATTACGAGCAGTACTTC.